The entry below gives a single TCR beta chain sequence along with its context. Its antigen is unknown. Libraries of TCR beta came from quantitative 5'-RACE with molecular barcodes. TCRdb reprocessed the 5' RACE reads with MiXCR, giving one entry per CDR3 protein. The table includes hundreds of thousands of distinct CDR3 sequences, roughly an eighth detected once. Germline values: CDR1 SGHTA, CDR2 FQGNSA. The CDR3 runs 16 residues. J gave up 0 bases and V 5 bases, and 5 bases lay outside the gene matches. The data stem from a study of CD8 T cells in ankylosing spondylitis. Study-level points and caveats: Disease-linked clones reportedly concentrated significantly in matched ankylosing spondylitis synovial fluid. What appeared characteristic of ankylosing spondylitis blood was a TCR beta motif of about eight highly homologous variants.

This chain uses TRBV7-2 with TRBJ2-7; 12 bases agree with TRBD2. The receptor's source is a male donor with ankylosing spondylitis. What was sequenced was blood, either unsorted or a sorted T cell fraction (not recorded which). The CDR3 DNA reads TGTGCCAGCAGCGAGGGGACTAGCGGGCTCTCCTACGAGCAGTACTTC. It codes for CASSEGTSGLSYEQYF.